This T cell receptor (beta chain) stems from a study of OX40 agonist ivuxolimab in advanced cancers. Trimming pared 6 bases from V and 0 bases from J, leaving 8 bases between. Germline-derived CDR1 and CDR2 are MNHEY and SVGAGI. The CDR3 is 13 amino acids. Data came from immunoSEQ multiplex PCR; TCRdb stores just in-frame clones and leaves some out. The sample carries 45,000 to 50,000 clones, roughly 93% recorded once. This sequence originates from an adult with an advanced solid tumor such as melanoma, head and neck, liver or kidney cancer. The sequencing here drew on CD4+ or CD8+ T cells sorted from blood, taken in a trial of the OX40 agonist ivuxolimab. The chain carries TRBV6-5 and TRBJ1-1, with D uncertain. CDR3 in amino acids: CASSPAVNTEAFF. CDR3 nucleotides: TGTGCCAGCAGCCCCGCCGTGAACACTGAAGCTTTCTTT.